Each of the 23 T cell receptor beta chains below was sequenced from the same sample in a study of cytomegalovirus exposure and HLA in healthy donors. Amplification used 60 Vbeta primers and 13 Jbeta primers. Assay used: immunoSEQ multiplex PCR; TCRdb lists only in-frame clones, some missing. Here the sample spans 120,000 to 150,000 clones, around 75% being singletons. The specimen sequenced was PBMCs. All receptors come from a woman under 40 in good health and CMV-seronegative.

The genes are TRBV7-9 and TRBJ1-1; D unclear. Germline values: CDR1 SEHNR, CDR2 FQNEAQ (reference sequence). This CDR3 has 14 residues. V lost 1 base, J lost 1 base, and 7 bases lay in between. CDR3 residues: CASSLDAGNTEAFF. The CDR3 DNA is TGTGCCAGCAGCTTAGATGCAGGGAACACTGAAGCTTTCTTT.

The gene calls are TRBV28 and TRBJ1-5, with a weak D call TRBD1 (6 bases). Germline CDR1 is MDHEN and CDR2 is SYDVKM. The V gene lost 8 bases and the J gene lost 1 base, with 9 bases spanning the gap. CDR3 length: 13 residues. CDR3 in amino acids: CASHRESNQPQHF. CDR3 DNA: TGTGCCAGCCACAGGGAGAGCAATCAGCCCCAGCATTTT.

This clone was detected only a few times. The chain uses TRBV6-6 and TRBJ2-7; 11 bases map to TRBD2. CDR1 and CDR2 from the germline V gene are MNHNY and SVGAGI (reference sequence). V dropped 6 bases and J dropped 4; count of bases not matched to a gene: 5. This CDR3 is 14 amino acids long. The CDR3 bases are TGTGCCAGCAGGACTACTAGCGGGGGATACGAGCAGTACGTC. Translated: CASRTTSGGYEQYV.

J is TRBJ1-1 and V is TRBV6-5; the D gene is possibly TRBD1 (5 bases). V lost 5 bases and J 10 bases, leaving 20 bases between the germline ends. CDR1 is MNHEY, CDR2 SVGAGI, per germline. The length of the CDR3 is 14 residues. In nucleotides, the CDR3 is TGTGCCAGCAGTGAAGGGGCAGGTGCCCTGATAGCTTTCTTT. Translated: CASSEGAGALIAFF.

This chain links TRBV7-6 with TRBJ2-5; TRBD2 matches 7 bases. This CDR3 has 19 residues. The germline gives CDR1 SGHVS, CDR2 FNYEAQ. V trimming: 1 base; J trimming: 4 bases; junction bases outside the gene matches: 18. The DNA for the CDR3 is TGTGCCAGCAGCTTAGTCTTTGGGTGGGCGGGGGAGCCTGGAGAGACCCAGTACTTC. This codes for CASSLVFGWAGEPGETQYF.

This clone was recorded a few times. J is TRBJ2-2 and V is TRBV5-6; 13 nucleotides match TRBD2. V dropped 3 bases and J dropped 6; count of bases not matched to a gene: 5. Germline-derived CDR1 and CDR2 are SGHDT and YYEEEE. The CDR3 spans 16 residues. In DNA form, the CDR3 reads TGTGCCAGCAGCTCAGGACTAGCGGGAGTCGCCGGGGAGCTGTTTTTT. It yields the protein CASSSGLAGVAGELFF.

This chain joins TRBV7-3 and TRBJ2-1, with TRBD2 matching 13 bases. V lost 4 bases and J lost 6; bases outside the gene matches: 3. CDR1 and CDR2 (germline): SGHTA, FQGTGA. The CDR3 is 15 amino acids. CDR3 in DNA: TGTGCCAGCAGCTCCGGGACTAGCGGGGTCAATGAGCAGTTCTTC. It yields the protein CASSSGTSGVNEQFF.

V gene TRBV29-1 combines with J gene TRBJ2-5, with a tentative D call TRBD1 (7 bases). The J call may be incorrect, as the DNA end agrees better with TRBJ2-7. Germline CDR1 and CDR2: SQVTM and ANQGSEA. The CDR3 has 13 amino acids. CDR3: CSVARQGGVEQYF. As DNA, the CDR3 is TGCAGCGTTGCCCGTCAGGGGGGAGTCGAGCAGTACTTC.

The chain is built from TRBV7-9 and TRBJ2-5; 7 bases match TRBD1. The CDR3 totals 15 residues. CDR1 SEHNR and CDR2 FQNEAQ come from the germline V gene (reference sequence). V was clipped by 6 bases and J by 7 bases; unmatched bases: 14. As DNA, the CDR3 is TGTGCCAGCAGTCGGCCCGGGACAGAGGGATTGACCCAGTACTTC. Translation gives CASSRPGTEGLTQYF. The whole variable domain, filled in from reference TRBV7-9 and TRBJ2-5, reads DTGVSQNPRHKITKRGQNVTFRCDPISEHNRLYWYRQTLGQGPEFLTYFQNEAQLEKSRLLSDRFSAERPKGSFSTLEIQRTEQGDSAMYLCASSRPGTEGLTQYFGPGTRLLVL.

The sample holds a few counts of this clone. The chain couples TRBV19 to TRBJ2-6; no clear D. The V gene's germline CDR1 is LNHDA and CDR2 SQIVND (reference sequence). V was clipped by 3 bases and J by 2 bases, with 5 bases between them. The CDR3 sequence is 14 residues long. CDR3 sequence: CASSMNTGANVLTF. CDR3 in DNA: TGTGCCAGTAGTATGAACACTGGGGCCAACGTCCTGACTTTC.

The V call is TRBV19, the J call TRBJ2-3; D perhaps matches TRBD1 (5 bases). Trimming cost V 3 bases and J 6 bases, with 10 bases left between them. Germline V lookup: CDR1 LNHDA, CDR2 SQIVND (reference sequence). This CDR3 contains 13 residues. CDR3 in amino acids: CASSMGGADTQYF. In DNA form, the CDR3 reads TGTGCCAGTAGTATGGGTGGGGCGGATACGCAGTATTTT.

The V gene is TRBV6-1, the J gene TRBJ2-1; possibly TRBD1 for D (5 bases). CDR3 length equals 14 residues. Germline CDR1 and CDR2: MNHNS and SASEGT. With 4 bases removed from V and 6 bases from J, the gap between germline ends came to 13 bases. CDR3 amino acids: CASSASGSINEQFF. The DNA of the CDR3 is TGTGCCAGCAGTGCGTCAGGGTCTATCAATGAGCAGTTCTTC.

The chain employs TRBV6-5 and TRBJ2-7, with TRBD1 matching 7 bases. CDR1 is MNHEY, CDR2 SVGAGI, per germline. The CDR3 has 14 residues. Germline trimming cut 5 bases from V and 4 bases from J; bases unmatched to any gene: 8. The CDR3 DNA reads TGTGCCAGCAGTCCCACGGGACAGTTATACGAGCAGTACTTC. This gives the protein CASSPTGQLYEQYF.

The genes are TRBV30 and TRBJ2-7; D might be TRBD1 (7 bases). The CDR3 totals 13 residues. CDR1 is GTSNPN and CDR2 is SVGIG in the germline V gene (reference sequence). The V gene lost 2 bases and the J gene lost 5 bases, with 13 bases spanning the gap. Here the CDR3 DNA reads TGTGCCTGGAGTACGCAGGGGGGCCACGAGCAGTACTTC. Encoded protein: CAWSTQGGHEQYF.

V usage is TRBV10-3 and J usage is TRBJ2-1, with 7 nucleotides matching TRBD2. The CDR3 has 17 residues. V lost 1 base and J lost 2; bases outside the gene matches: 8. The germline V gene encodes CDR1 ENHRY and CDR2 SYGVKD. CDR3 sequence (DNA): TGTGCCATCAGTGAGTTGCGGGCGGGAGAAGCCTACAATGAGCAGTTCTTC. This gives the protein CAISELRAGEAYNEQFF.

The V call is TRBV28, the J call TRBJ2-5, with 8 nucleotides matching TRBD2. V dropped 6 bases and J dropped 1; count of bases not matched to a gene: 4. The CDR3 has 14 residues. Germline V gene sequence: CDR1 MDHEN, CDR2 SYDVKM. The CDR3 coding sequence is TGTGCCAGCAGGTTACTAGCGGCCCAAGAGACCCAGTACTTC. Amino acids: CASRLLAAQETQYF. The full variable domain, rest sourced from reference TRBV28 and TRBJ2-5, is DVKVTQSSRYLVKRTGEKVFLECVQDMDHENMFWYRQDPGLGLRLIYFSYDVKMKEKGDIPEGYSVSREKKERFSLILESASTNQTSMYLCASRLLAAQETQYFGPGTRLLVL.

The J gene is TRBJ1-5, the V gene TRBV28, with D perhaps matching TRBD1 (6 bases). Germline V gene lookup returns CDR1 MDHEN and CDR2 SYDVKM. V lost 7 bases and J 4 bases, leaving 14 bases between the germline ends. The CDR3 is 14 residues long. CDR3 protein: CASTPQGWNQPQHF. DNA of the CDR3: TGTGCCAGCACCCCACAGGGCTGGAATCAGCCCCAGCATTTT. Filled out from reference TRBV28 and TRBJ1-5, the complete variable domain reads DVKVTQSSRYLVKRTGEKVFLECVQDMDHENMFWYRQDPGLGLRLIYFSYDVKMKEKGDIPEGYSVSREKKERFSLILESASTNQTSMYLCASTPQGWNQPQHFGDGTRLSIL.

The chain is built from TRBV7-9 and TRBJ1-3; D gene unclear. Looked up from germline, CDR1 is SEHNR and CDR2 is FQNEAQ (reference sequence). Trimming removed 4 bases at V and 3 bases at J, with 16 bases between. The CDR3 runs to 16 residues. The CDR3 bases are TGTGCCAGCAGCTCACGGGGAGGACTAAGTGGAAACACCATATATTTT. Its translation is CASSSRGGLSGNTIYF.

This chain joins TRBV4-1 and TRBJ1-2; D unresolved. The germline V gene has CDR1 MGHRA and CDR2 YSYEKL. The CDR3 covers 14 residues. V was cut by 4 bases and J by 5 bases, with 14 bases left in between. CDR3 DNA: TGCGCCAGCAGCCCTGATCGGGGTTATTATGGCTACACCTTC. Its translation is CASSPDRGYYGYTF.

This clone turned up a few times. This chain links TRBV2 with TRBJ1-1; D is uncertain. Germline CDR1 is SNHLY and CDR2 is FYNNEI. V was clipped by 6 bases and J by 1 base, with 6 bases between them. The CDR3 has 12 amino acids. CDR3 bases: TGTGCCAGCAGGCCCGGGAACACTGAAGCTTTCTTT. It codes for CASRPGNTEAFF.

The CDR3 region is CASHAGQGFQPQHF. CDR3 nucleotide sequence: TGTGCCAGCCACGCGGGACAGGGCTTTCAGCCCCAGCATTTT. The chain links TRBV2 to TRBJ1-5, with 9 bases that match TRBD1. The germline V gene encodes CDR1 SNHLY and CDR2 FYNNEI. The CDR3 covers 14 residues. Unmatched junction bases numbered 8, after V lost 8 bases and J lost 6 bases.

This rearrangement joins TRBV7-6 to TRBJ2-4; D is undetermined. Germline V gene sequence: CDR1 SGHVS, CDR2 FNYEAQ. Trimming took off 5 bases at V and 11 bases at J, with 19 bases between the two ends. This CDR3 region has 14 residues. The CDR3 bases are TGTGCCAGCAGCCCCCTTGGCCAGGATAAAGTTCAGTACTTC. Translating gives CASSPLGQDKVQYF.

This chain joins TRBV5-1 and TRBJ1-2; D ambiguous. This CDR3 has 15 amino acids. Trimming left V 2 bases short and J 2 bases short, with 13 bases between. Germline loops: CDR1 SGHRS, CDR2 YFSETQ. The CDR3 reads CASSFAPGRNYGYTF. CDR3 nucleotides: TGCGCCAGCAGCTTCGCCCCGGGTCGAAACTATGGCTACACCTTC.